Shown below are 25 T cell receptor beta chains from a single sample sequenced in a study of T cell repertoires in cytomegalovirus infection. What these receptors recognize is not known. TCRdb analysed the reads with MiXCR anew, one entry per CDR3 protein. The data contain 830,000 or so distinct CDR3 sequences, approximately 32% of them singletons. This sample comprised cultured CD8+ T cells from PBMCs, obtained from culture after CMV antigen stimulation. These receptors came from a human donor in good health (CMV status not recorded). Some clones in this sample may be carry-over from other donors' samples.

By sample fraction, this clonotype is medium-sized. The chain has TRBV12-3 or TRBV12-4 and TRBJ2-3; 8 bases align to TRBD1. The CDR3 is 19 amino acids. V shed 5 bases and J 2 bases; nucleotides not matched to a gene: 18. The CDR3 loop is CASSRGGQPGQVYTDTQYF. The CDR3 nucleotides read TGTGCCAGCAGTAGAGGGGGTCAACCGGGACAGGTTTACACAGATACGCAGTATTTT.

This clonotype occurred once. One end of the junction varies from germline; a read error may be responsible. The chain has TRBV4-1 and TRBJ2-3, with D uncertain. Germline-derived CDR1 and CDR2 are MGHRA and YSYEKL. This CDR3 is 17 amino acids long. The CDR3 coding sequence is TGTGCCAGCAGCCAGAGGCCCGCGGCAGCCCCACAGGATACGCAGTATTTT. It yields the protein CASSQRPAAAPQDTQYF.

The CDR3 loop is CASSSEVGWLEAFF. Here the CDR3 DNA reads TGTGCCAGCAGCTCGGAGGTAGGCTGGCTTGAAGCTTTCTTT. The chain is built from TRBV7-4 and TRBJ1-1; unclear D gene. Germline CDR1 is SGHVT and CDR2 is SQSDAQ. CDR3 size: 14 residues. Trimming stripped 4 bases from V and 7 bases from J, with 16 bases between.

In its sample, this clonotype was seen a few times. The chain recombines TRBV12-3 or TRBV12-4 with TRBJ2-7; D is uncertain. V lost 1 base to trimming and J lost 5 bases, with 9 bases between them. This CDR3 comprises 13 residues. CDR3 region: CASSLEIPDEQYF. CDR3 DNA sequence: TGTGCCAGCAGTTTAGAAATACCGGACGAGCAGTACTTC.

There are a few counts of this clonotype. The rearrangement uses TRBV6-1 and TRBJ2-7; perhaps TRBD1 as D (5 bases). The CDR3 covers 15 residues. The germline gives CDR1 MNHNS, CDR2 SASEGT. V was trimmed by 1 base and J by 1 base, leaving 11 bases between them. CDR3 in amino acids: CASSEGQSLSYEQYV. The CDR3 DNA sequence: TGTGCCAGCAGTGAAGGACAGAGCCTTTCCTACGAGCAGTACGTC.

The chain employs TRBV25-1 and TRBJ1-2; D possibly corresponds to TRBD1 (5 bases). Germline V lookup: CDR1 MGHDK, CDR2 SYGVNS. There are 12 residues in the CDR3. Trimming removed 7 bases at V and 4 bases at J, with 10 bases between. CDR3 DNA sequence: TGTGCCAGCAAGGCAGGGCCCTATGGCTACACCTTC. The encoded protein is CASKAGPYGYTF.

The chain joins TRBV19 to TRBJ1-6, with no clear D. The CDR3 is 17 amino acids. Looked up from germline, CDR1 is LNHDA and CDR2 is SQIVND (reference sequence). Trimming stripped 6 bases from V and 3 bases from J, with 18 bases between. The CDR3 spells CASSIAFRLDYNSPLHF. As DNA, the CDR3 is TGTGCCAGTAGCATTGCCTTCAGGCTTGACTATAATTCACCCCTCCACTTT.

The genes are TRBV27 and TRBJ1-1; D uncertain. CDR3 length: 13 residues. V was pared by 4 bases and J by 8 bases, with 14 bases between. Looked up from germline, CDR1 is MNHEY and CDR2 is SMNVEV (reference sequence). The CDR3: CASSYGGQLEAFF. The CDR3, as DNA: TGTGCCAGCAGTTATGGAGGGCAGCTCGAAGCTTTCTTT.

This rearrangement joins TRBV6-1 to TRBJ2-1; TRBD2 might be the D (6 bases). CDR3 size: 15 residues. The V end was cut by 6 bases, the J end by 0 bases, with 12 bases between. The germline CDR1 and CDR2 sequences are MNHNS and SASEGT. CDR3 DNA sequence: TGTGCCAGCAGGCCTGACGGGGGCTCCTACAATGAGCAGTTCTTC. Translated: CASRPDGGSYNEQFF.

The chain recombines TRBV19 with TRBJ1-2, with unresolved D. CDR1 and CDR2 (germline): LNHDA, SQIVND (reference sequence). V was pared by 3 bases and J by 4 bases, with 12 bases between. This CDR3 region has 14 residues. DNA for the CDR3: TGTGCCAGTAGTATTCGGTCGGCTGGCTATGGCTACACCTTC. It is translated as CASSIRSAGYGYTF. Drawing the rest from reference TRBV19 and TRBJ1-2, the complete variable domain is DGGITQSPKYLFRKEGQNVTLSCEQNLNHDAMYWYRQDPGQGLRLIYYSQIVNDFQKGDIAEGYSVSREKKESFPLTVTSAQKNPTAFYLCASSIRSAGYGYTFGSGTRLTVV.

V is TRBV2 and J is TRBJ2-7; either TRBD1 or TRBD2 may supply D (6 bases each). This CDR3 has 13 residues. Germline-derived CDR1 and CDR2 are SNHLY and FYNNEI. V was pared by 8 bases and J by 7 bases, with 18 bases between. The DNA for the CDR3 is TGTGCCAGCTGGTCGGTCGGGGGCTGGGAGCAGTACTTC. It translates to CASWSVGGWEQYF.

The CDR3 DNA reads TGTGCCAGTAGTTTCGGCAGTACCTACGAGCAGTACTTC. It translates to CASSFGSTYEQYF. The J gene is TRBJ2-7, the V gene TRBV19; D is ambiguous. CDR1 LNHDA and CDR2 SQIVND come from the germline V gene (reference sequence). This CDR3 has 13 residues. V was cut by 5 bases and J by 2 bases, with 10 bases left in between.

This clonotype was picked up a small number of times. The V gene is TRBV7-8, the J gene TRBJ1-1; 7 bases agree with TRBD1. This CDR3 has 18 residues. V lost 5 bases and J lost 0; bases outside the gene matches: 15. Germline lookup yields CDR1 SGHVS and CDR2 FQNEAQ. CDR3 protein: CASSPRDRPSLLNTEAFF. DNA for the CDR3: TGTGCCAGCAGCCCTCGGGACAGACCTTCCCTTTTGAACACTGAAGCTTTCTTT.

The chain uses TRBV7-9 and TRBJ2-7; D is unclear. Trimming removed 5 bases at V and 2 bases at J, with 16 bases between. Germline V lookup: CDR1 SEHNR, CDR2 FQNEAQ (reference sequence). CDR3 length: 15 amino acids. The CDR3 protein is CASSLLTDIPYEQYF. The CDR3 DNA follows: TGTGCCAGCAGCCTTCTAACAGACATTCCCTACGAGCAGTACTTC.

This clonotype showed up many times. V is TRBV25-1 and J is TRBJ2-7; no reliable D call. V lost 6 bases and J lost 2, with 5 bases in between. Germline V lookup: CDR1 MGHDK, CDR2 SYGVNS. The CDR3 consists of 11 residues. As DNA, the CDR3 is TGTGCCAGCAGCGATACCTACGAGCAGTACTTC. Protein sequence: CASSDTYEQYF.

This clonotype occurred a few times. The chain recombines TRBV2 with TRBJ1-2, with D maybe TRBD1 (5 bases). The CDR3 has 15 residues. Trimming took off 1 base at V and 3 bases at J, with 12 bases between the two ends. CDR1 and CDR2 (germline): SNHLY, FYNNEI. CDR3 in amino acids: CASSEEGSVYYGYTF. The DNA for the CDR3 is TGTGCCAGCAGTGAAGAGGGGTCGGTCTACTATGGCTACACCTTC.

The J gene is TRBJ2-1, the V gene TRBV10-3; unclear D gene. The CDR3 is made up of 16 amino acids. From germline, CDR1 is ENHRY and CDR2 SYGVKD. V was shortened by 4 bases and J by 5 bases, with 18 bases between the two germline ends. CDR3 protein: CAISGAQASHHNEQFF. DNA of the CDR3: TGTGCCATCAGTGGAGCCCAAGCTTCTCACCACAATGAGCAGTTCTTC.

The chain is built from TRBV28 and TRBJ1-1, with D possibly TRBD1 on 6 matching bases. The CDR3 covers 18 residues. V dropped 6 bases and J dropped 0 bases, with 23 bases sitting between them. CDR1 is MDHEN and CDR2 is SYDVKM in the germline V gene. CDR3 in amino acids: CASSRTRGYRFMNTEAFF. The CDR3, as DNA: TGTGCCAGCAGCCGAACCAGGGGCTACCGATTTATGAACACTGAAGCTTTCTTT.

This clonotype was seen a handful of times. This chain connects TRBV13 to TRBJ2-7; D is unclear. The CDR3 has 12 amino acids. The V end was cut by 5 bases, the J end by 7 bases, with 12 bases between. CDR1 is PRHDT and CDR2 is FYEKMQ in the germline V gene (reference sequence). The CDR3 DNA reads TGTGCCAGCAGCCTCCTCCGGCGGGAGCAGTACTTC. Protein: CASSLLRREQYF.

Ten or more counts support this clonotype. This chain links TRBV11-2 with TRBJ2-1, with 9 bases aligning to TRBD2. Germline CDR1 and CDR2: SGHAT and FQNNGV. CDR3 length: 17 amino acids. Unmatched junction bases numbered 8, after V lost 1 base and J lost 4 bases. CDR3 DNA: TGTGCCAGCAGCTTAGTTGGCGGGGGGGTTATTTACAATGAGCAGTTCTTC. Its protein product is CASSLVGGGVIYNEQFF.

The rearrangement uses TRBV28 and TRBJ2-3; D perhaps matches TRBD2 (7 bases). Deletions cut 7 bases from V and 11 bases from J, with 22 bases between. This CDR3 has 14 residues. The germline V gene has CDR1 MDHEN and CDR2 SYDVKM. The CDR3 DNA sequence: TGTGCCAGCAACCTGGGGGGGGCCACCCATGGGCAGTATTTT. Protein product: CASNLGGATHGQYF.

The chain carries TRBV11-3 and TRBJ2-3; the D gene is possibly TRBD1 (6 bases). CDR3 size: 15 residues. The germline V gene encodes CDR1 SGHNT and CDR2 YENEEA. The V end was cut by 1 base, the J end by 7 bases, with 15 bases between. The CDR3 here is CASSLATGTTNTQYF. In nucleotides, the CDR3 is TGTGCCAGCAGCTTAGCTACAGGGACCACCAATACGCAGTATTTT.

This clonotype was observed many times. The chain has TRBV6-1 and TRBJ2-1; D remains ambiguous. The V gene lost 3 bases and the J gene lost 0 bases, with 9 bases spanning the gap. There are 15 residues in the CDR3. Germline V gives CDR1 MNHNS, CDR2 SASEGT. Written as DNA, the CDR3 is TGTGCCAGCAGTGATTACATCAGCTCCTACAATGAGCAGTTCTTC. Protein sequence: CASSDYISSYNEQFF.

The chain employs TRBV7-9 and TRBJ1-5; 7 bases match TRBD1. With V trimmed by 5 bases and J by 5 bases, 9 bases remained unmatched. Germline loops: CDR1 SEHNR, CDR2 FQNEAQ (reference sequence). The CDR3 totals 15 residues. CDR3 protein: CASSQGGGGHQPQHF. As DNA, the CDR3 is TGTGCCAGCAGCCAAGGGGGAGGGGGCCATCAGCCCCAGCATTTT.

V and J are TRBV7-4 and TRBJ2-7, with D perhaps TRBD2 (6 bases). The CDR3 length is 14 residues. Germline CDR1 reads SGHVT; CDR2 reads SQSDAQ. The ends were cut back, 5 bases at V and 7 bases at J, with 18 bases in the middle. The CDR3 region has the DNA TGTGCCAGCAGCCCGGACTATACGCAGGGAGAGCAGTACTTC. Encoded protein: CASSPDYTQGEQYF.